These 14 T cell receptor beta chains share one sample of origin, sequenced in a study of blood T cell repertoires in COVID-19. TCRdb's table, derived via immunoSEQ multiplex PCR, lists solely in-frame clones and lacks some. The sample has approximately 230,000 clones, approximately 82% seen once; the top ten hold about 15%. Sequenced sample: PBMCs or T cells enriched from blood (not recorded which). These TCRs come from a middle-aged man who had recovered from COVID-19.

This clone was recorded once. This rearrangement joins TRBV5-5 to TRBJ2-2; 11 bases align to TRBD2. The V gene end was trimmed by 1 base and the J gene end by 0 bases; junction bases not matched to a gene: 8. Germline V CDR1 and CDR2: SGHKS, YYEKEE (reference sequence). The CDR3 extends over 19 amino acids. The CDR3 here is CASSLYGSSGGANTGELFF. The CDR3, as DNA: TGTGCCAGCAGCTTGTACGGTAGTAGCGGGGGGGCGAACACCGGGGAGCTGTTTTTT.

V gene TRBV19 combines with J gene TRBJ2-7; D remains unclear. V was pared by 6 bases and J by 3 bases, with 15 bases between. CDR1 and CDR2 from the germline V gene are LNHDA and SQIVND (reference sequence). CDR3 length equals 14 residues. CDR3 in DNA: TGTGCCAGTAGCCCCGCGGCGAGCTTCTACGAGCAGTACTTC. Protein: CASSPAASFYEQYF.

The chain joins TRBV7-8 to TRBJ2-7, with 8 bases fitting TRBD1. Germline-derived CDR1 and CDR2 are SGHVS and FQNEAQ. V trimming: 1 base; J trimming: 5 bases; junction bases outside the gene matches: 4. The CDR3 sequence is 14 residues long. The CDR3 sequence is CASSLGGTGDEQYF. In DNA form, the CDR3 reads TGTGCCAGCAGCTTAGGCGGGACAGGAGACGAGCAGTACTTC.

This chain connects TRBV5-6 to TRBJ1-1; D call uncertain. Deletions cut 3 bases from V and 3 bases from J, with 15 bases between. The CDR3 totals 15 residues. CDR1 is SGHDT and CDR2 is YYEEEE in the germline V gene. The CDR3 protein is CASSSEALRDTEAFF. Written as DNA, the CDR3 is TGTGCCAGCAGCTCCGAGGCCCTACGGGACACTGAAGCTTTCTTT.

The chain combines TRBV6-6 with TRBJ1-1, with 9 bases matching TRBD1. J lost 4 bases, V lost 5 bases, and 14 bases had no gene match. The CDR3 length is 17 residues. Germline loops: CDR1 MNHNY, CDR2 SVGAGI (reference sequence). This chain's CDR3 is CASSPAGTGSLGTEAFF. CDR3 in DNA: TGTGCCAGCAGTCCCGCGGGGACAGGGTCTCTTGGCACTGAAGCTTTCTTT.

This chain links TRBV7-9 with TRBJ2-3; 7 nucleotides agree with TRBD2. Per the germline V gene, CDR1 is SEHNR and CDR2 is FQNEAQ (reference sequence). V was pared by 3 bases and J by 0 bases, with 3 bases of the junction left unmatched. This CDR3 is 15 amino acids long. CDR3 DNA sequence: TGTGCCAGCAGCTTTTCTAGCGGTAGCACAGATACGCAGTATTTT. Protein sequence: CASSFSSGSTDTQYF.

The genes are TRBV11-2 and TRBJ1-3, with 9 bases that match TRBD1. Germline CDR1 SGHAT, CDR2 FQNNGV. V was pared by 3 bases and J by 1 base, with 7 bases of the junction left unmatched. The length of the CDR3 is 17 residues. In nucleotides, the CDR3 is TGTGCCAGCAGCTTTCGGCGGGGACAGGGTTCTGGAAACACCATATATTTT. Translation: CASSFRRGQGSGNTIYF.

In this sample, this clone turned up a few times. This chain joins TRBV28 and TRBJ1-5; D gene unclear. The length of the CDR3 is 12 residues. CDR1 and CDR2 from the germline V gene are MDHEN and SYDVKM. Trimming shortened V by 4 bases and J by 5 bases, and 6 bases separated the two germline ends. The CDR3 region is CASSSRDQPQHF. DNA of the CDR3: TGTGCCAGCAGTTCGAGGGATCAGCCCCAGCATTTT.

The chain carries TRBV5-1 and TRBJ2-1; 11 bases agree with TRBD1. Unmatched junction bases numbered 5, after V lost 4 bases and J lost 2 bases. Germline lookup yields CDR1 SGHRS and CDR2 YFSETQ. There are 16 residues in the CDR3. CDR3 region: CASSPGQGATYNEQFF. The CDR3 region has the DNA TGCGCCAGCAGCCCTGGACAGGGGGCCACCTACAATGAGCAGTTCTTC. Full variable domain (outside the CDR3, taken from reference TRBV5-1 and TRBJ2-1): KAGVTQTPRYLIKTRGQQVTLSCSPISGHRSVSWYQQTPGQGLQFLFEYFSETQRNKGNFPGRFSGRQFSNSRSEMNVSTLELGDSALYLCASSPGQGATYNEQFFGPGTRLTVL.

The rearrangement uses TRBV7-9 and TRBJ2-3; 7 bases align to TRBD1. The J segment lost 2 bases and the V segment lost 2 bases, leaving 4 bases of the junction unmatched. Germline assignment: CDR1 SEHNR and CDR2 FQNEAQ (reference sequence). This CDR3 has 15 residues. For the CDR3, the DNA is TGTGCCAGCAGCTTACGACAGGGCTACACAGATACGCAGTATTTT. This codes for CASSLRQGYTDTQYF.

Comment on this clone: This sample also contains other DNA sequences that code for the same CDR3. V gene TRBV5-4 combines with J gene TRBJ2-5, with D possibly TRBD2 on 5 matching bases. The ends were cut back, 0 bases at V and 2 bases at J, with 8 bases in the middle. This CDR3 is built from 14 residues. Germline lookup yields CDR1 SGHNT and CDR2 YYREEE (reference sequence). The CDR3 sequence is CASSLETGQETQYF. CDR3 bases: TGTGCCAGCAGCTTGGAAACGGGGCAAGAGACCCAGTACTTC. Using reference TRBV5-4 and TRBJ2-5 for the parts outside the CDR3, the full variable domain is ETGVTQSPTHLIKTRGQQVTLRCSSQSGHNTVSWYQQALGQGPQFIFQYYREEENGRGNFPPRFSGLQFPNYSSELNVNALELDDSALYLCASSLETGQETQYFGPGTRLLVL.

The rearrangement links TRBV7-3 to TRBJ2-5; TRBD1 is a possible D gene (5 bases). V was cut by 5 bases and J by 0 bases, with 10 bases left in between. Germline V lookup: CDR1 SGHTA, CDR2 FQGTGA. CDR3 size: 14 residues. The CDR3 coding sequence is TGTGCCAGCAGCACAGGACCAAACCAAGAGACCCAGTACTTC. Translating it yields CASSTGPNQETQYF.

The table lists this clone with a few counts. The J gene is TRBJ1-1, the V gene TRBV7-9; no definite D call. The germline V gene encodes CDR1 SEHNR and CDR2 FQNEAQ (reference sequence). V lost 2 bases to trimming and J lost 6 bases, with 13 bases between them. This CDR3 is 14 amino acids long. The CDR3 DNA sequence: TGTGCCAGCAGCTTAAGGGCGAGGGAGTCTGAAGCTTTCTTT. Its translation is CASSLRARESEAFF.

V is TRBV7-8 and J is TRBJ1-1; D unresolved. Germline CDR1 is SGHVS and CDR2 is FQNEAQ. This CDR3 has 13 amino acids. Trimming took 2 bases from V and 1 from J, leaving 5 bases between them. The CDR3 sequence: CASSLPKNTEAFF. CDR3 sequence (DNA): TGTGCCAGCAGCTTACCCAAGAACACTGAAGCTTTCTTT.